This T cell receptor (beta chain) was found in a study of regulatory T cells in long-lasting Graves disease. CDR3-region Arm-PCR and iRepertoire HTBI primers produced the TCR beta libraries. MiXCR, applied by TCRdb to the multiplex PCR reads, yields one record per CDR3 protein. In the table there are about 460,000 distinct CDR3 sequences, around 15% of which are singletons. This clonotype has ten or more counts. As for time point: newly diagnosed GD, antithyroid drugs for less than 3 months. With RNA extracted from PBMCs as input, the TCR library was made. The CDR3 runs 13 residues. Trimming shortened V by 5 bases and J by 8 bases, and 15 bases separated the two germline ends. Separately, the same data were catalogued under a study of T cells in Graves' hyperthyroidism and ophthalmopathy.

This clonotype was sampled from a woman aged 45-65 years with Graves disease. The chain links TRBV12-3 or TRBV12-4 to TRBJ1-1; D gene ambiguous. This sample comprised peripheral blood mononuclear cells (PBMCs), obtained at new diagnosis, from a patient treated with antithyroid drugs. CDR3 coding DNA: TGTGCCAGCAGTGTAACTACGCCCCAAGAAGCTTTCTTT. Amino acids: CASSVTTPQEAFF.